The present TCR beta chain was sequenced within a study of CD8 T cells in Susac syndrome. The germline V gene has CDR1 SQVTM and CDR2 ANQGSEA. This CDR3 spans 14 amino acids. Trimming cost V 7 bases and J 2 bases; bases outside gene matches: 9. It was with random hexamers that roughly 0.45 to 1 ug RNA was reverse transcribed. By means of immunoSEQ multiplex PCR, TCR beta CDR3 spanning 54 Vbeta and 13 Jbeta underwent amplification. One entry per CDR3 protein, called by TCRdb with MiXCR from the immunoSEQ multiplex PCR reads. The sample carries 25,000 to 35,000 distinct CDR3 sequences, 85% to 95% recorded once. Sequencing of TCR beta covered CD8+ and CD4+ T cells obtained from blood. Through negative isolation, CD4+ and CD8+ T cells were obtained, while TEMRA cells were enriched using FACS.

This sequence joins TRBV29-1 and TRBJ2-7; 9 positions match TRBD1. The clonotype comes from a human donor in good health. Sequenced material: CD8+ T cells from PBMCs. The CDR3 coding sequence is TGCAGCGCCGATACAGGGGGCGAGCCCTACGAGCAGTACTTC. Its protein product is CSADTGGEPYEQYF.